This T cell receptor beta chain emerged from a study of blood T cell repertoires in COVID-19. Study-wide background: The United States, Italy and Spain supplied acute and convalescent COVID-19 samples. From T cells, B-cell-depleted T cells, or PBMCs came the material, which was cDNA or gDNA.

In the source study's methods: Using reference gene primer amplification, nucleated cell counts were estimated. Libraries were prepared by immunoSEQ multiplex PCR; TCRdb keeps only in-frame clonotypes and omits some of them. The DNA was the basis for D and trimming; V, J and clone size are from that table. The sample has some 310,000 clones; 90% are singletons. Patients in Seattle were enrolled during active infection, then followed longitudinally. Sequencing was performed on peripheral blood. This clonotype originated in a woman aged 40 to 50 with COVID-19, enrolled during active disease.

The CDR3 nucleotides read TGTGCCAGCAGCCCGGGGAGCTCCTACAATGAGCAGTTCTTC. Residues: CASSPGSSYNEQFF. The gene calls are TRBV6-2 or TRBV6-3 and TRBJ2-1; TRBD2 is a possible D gene (5 bases). V shed 6 bases and J shed 0 bases, with 9 bases lying between them. This CDR3 spans 14 amino acids. The germline CDR1 and CDR2 sequences are MNHEY and SVGEGT.